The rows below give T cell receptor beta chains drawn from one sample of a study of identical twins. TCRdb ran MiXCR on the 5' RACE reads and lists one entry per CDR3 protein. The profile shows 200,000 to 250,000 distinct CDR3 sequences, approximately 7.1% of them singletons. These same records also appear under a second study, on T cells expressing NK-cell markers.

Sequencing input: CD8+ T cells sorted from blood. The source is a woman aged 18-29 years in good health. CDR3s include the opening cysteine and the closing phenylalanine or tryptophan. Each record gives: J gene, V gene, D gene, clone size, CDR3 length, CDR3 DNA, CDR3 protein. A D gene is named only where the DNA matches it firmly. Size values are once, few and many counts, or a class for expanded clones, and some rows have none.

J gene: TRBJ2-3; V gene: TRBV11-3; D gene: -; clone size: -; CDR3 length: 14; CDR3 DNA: TGTGCCAGCAGCTTAAGGCGGGGGCAAGATACGCAGTATTTT; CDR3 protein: CASSLRRGQDTQYF
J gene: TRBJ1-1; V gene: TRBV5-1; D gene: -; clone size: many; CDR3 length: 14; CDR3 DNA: TGCGCCAGCAGCGGGACCCTACGAAAGGCTGAAGCTTTCTTT; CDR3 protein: CASSGTLRKAEAFF
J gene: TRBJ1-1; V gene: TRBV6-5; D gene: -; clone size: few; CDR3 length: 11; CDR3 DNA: TGTGCCAGCAGGTTCGGGTCTGGCGTATTCTTT; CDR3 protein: CASRFGSGVFF
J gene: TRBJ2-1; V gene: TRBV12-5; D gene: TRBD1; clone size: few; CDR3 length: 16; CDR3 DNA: TGTGCTAGTGGTTTGCGGACAGGGGGGTACTACAATGAGCAGTTCTTC; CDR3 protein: CASGLRTGGYYNEQFF
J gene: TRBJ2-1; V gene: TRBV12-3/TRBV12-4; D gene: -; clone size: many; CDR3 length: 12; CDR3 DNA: TGTGCCAGCAGCCCGGGGGACGATGAGCAGTTCTTC; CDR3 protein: CASSPGDDEQFF
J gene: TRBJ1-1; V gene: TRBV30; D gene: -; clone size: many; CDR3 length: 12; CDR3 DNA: TGTGCCTGGAGTGCCCTGAACACTGAAGCTTTCTTT; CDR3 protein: CAWSALNTEAFF
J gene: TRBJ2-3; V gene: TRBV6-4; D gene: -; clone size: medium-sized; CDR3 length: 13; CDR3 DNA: TGTGCCAGCAGTGACAGCCCTCGCAATACGCAGTATTTT; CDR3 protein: CASSDSPRNTQYF
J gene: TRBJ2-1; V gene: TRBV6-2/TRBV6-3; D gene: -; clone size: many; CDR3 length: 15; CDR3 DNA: TGTGCCAGCAGTTATGACAGGAGCTCCTACAATGAGCAGTTCTTC; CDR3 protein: CASSYDRSSYNEQFF
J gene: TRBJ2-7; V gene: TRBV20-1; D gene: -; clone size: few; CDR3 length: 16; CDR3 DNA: TGCAGTGCTAGAGCTCCCCTAACAGGGAATTTCTACGAGCAGTACTTC; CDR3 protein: CSARAPLTGNFYEQYF
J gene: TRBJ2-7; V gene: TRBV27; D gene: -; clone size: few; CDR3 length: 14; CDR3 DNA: TGTGCCAGCAGTTTAAGGGTCTCGACCTACGAGCAGTACTTC; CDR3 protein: CASSLRVSTYEQYF
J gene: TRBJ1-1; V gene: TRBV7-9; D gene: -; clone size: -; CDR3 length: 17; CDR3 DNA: TGTGCCAGCAGCTTAGATGGTAGGGACTACCTGAACACTGAAGCTTTCTTT; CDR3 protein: CASSLDGRDYLNTEAFF
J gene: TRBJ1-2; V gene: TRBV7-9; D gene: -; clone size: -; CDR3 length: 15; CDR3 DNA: TGTGCCAGCAGCTCGACAGGCGGGGGGTTCTATGGCTACACCTTC; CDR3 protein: CASSSTGGGFYGYTF
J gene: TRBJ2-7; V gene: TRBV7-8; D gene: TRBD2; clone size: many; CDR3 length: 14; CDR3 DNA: TGCGCCAGCAGCTTGGGTAGCGGGGGATACGAGCAGTACTTC; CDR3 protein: CASSLGSGGYEQYF
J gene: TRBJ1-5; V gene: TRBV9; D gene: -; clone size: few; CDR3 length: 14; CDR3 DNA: TGTGCCAGCGGGAGGGGGGACACCTATCAGCCCCAGCATTTT; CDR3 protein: CASGRGDTYQPQHF
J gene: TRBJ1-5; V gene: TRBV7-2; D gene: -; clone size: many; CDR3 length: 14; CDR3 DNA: TGTGCCAGCAGCTCCTCGGGCCGGTTTCAGCCCCAGCATTTT; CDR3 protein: CASSSSGRFQPQHF
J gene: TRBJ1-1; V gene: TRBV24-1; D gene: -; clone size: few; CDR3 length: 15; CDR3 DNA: TGTGCCACCCCGGGGGGGGGGCGCGCGGACACTGAAGCTTTCTTT; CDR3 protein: CATPGGGRADTEAFF
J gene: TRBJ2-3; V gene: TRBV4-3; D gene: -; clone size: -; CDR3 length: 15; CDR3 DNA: TGCGCCAGCAGCCAAGATCTCCGAAACACAGATACGCAGTATTTT; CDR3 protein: CASSQDLRNTDTQYF
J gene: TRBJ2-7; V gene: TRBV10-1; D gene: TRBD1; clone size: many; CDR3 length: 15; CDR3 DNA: TGCGCCAGCAGTGATCGACAGGGTGGGTCTACCGAGCAGTACTTC; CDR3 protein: CASSDRQGGSTEQYF
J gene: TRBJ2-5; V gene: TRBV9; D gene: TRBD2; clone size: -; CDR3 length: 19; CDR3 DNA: TGTGCCAGCAGCGTAGCCCCTTTGACTAGCGGGGGGGCTAAAGAGACCCAGTACTTC; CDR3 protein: CASSVAPLTSGGAKETQYF
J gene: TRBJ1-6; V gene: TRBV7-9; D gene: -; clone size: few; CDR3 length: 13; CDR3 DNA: TGTGCCAGCAGTTCCCCGTTAGGTTCACCCCTCCACTTT; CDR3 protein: CASSSPLGSPLHF
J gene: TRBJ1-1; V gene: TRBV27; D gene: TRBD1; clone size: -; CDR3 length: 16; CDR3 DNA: TGTGCCAGCAATGACAGGGTAGACAACCCAAACGCTGAAGCTTTCTTT; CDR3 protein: CASNDRVDNPNAEAFF
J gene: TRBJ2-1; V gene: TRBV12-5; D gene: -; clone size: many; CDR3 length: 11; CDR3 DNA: TGTGCTAGTGGTTTACAGACAGTACAGTTCTTC; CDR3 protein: CASGLQTVQFF
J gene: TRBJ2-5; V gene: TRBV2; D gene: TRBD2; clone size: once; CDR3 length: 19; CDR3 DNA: TGTGCCAGCAGTGTAGGTCCCCTGGCGACTAGCGGGGAGCAAGAGACCCAGTACTTC; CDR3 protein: CASSVGPLATSGEQETQYF
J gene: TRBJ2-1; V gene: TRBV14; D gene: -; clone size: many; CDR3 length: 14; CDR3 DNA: TGTGCCAGCAGCCAACGCCTTAATGACGGTGAGCAGTTCTTC; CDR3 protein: CASSQRLNDGEQFF
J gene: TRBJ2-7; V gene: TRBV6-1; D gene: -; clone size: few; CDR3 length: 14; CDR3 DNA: TGTGCCAGCAGCACGGTCGGGGGACGCTACGAGCAGTACTTC; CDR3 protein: CASSTVGGRYEQYF
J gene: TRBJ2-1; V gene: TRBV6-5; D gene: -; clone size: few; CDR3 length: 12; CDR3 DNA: TGTGCCAGCAGTTTCCCGGGGGCTGAGCAGTTCTTC; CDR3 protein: CASSFPGAEQFF
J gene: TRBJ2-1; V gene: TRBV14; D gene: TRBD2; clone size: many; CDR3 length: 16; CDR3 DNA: TGTGCCAGCAGCCGGTGGACTAGCGGACCCTACAATGAGCAGTTCTTC; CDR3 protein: CASSRWTSGPYNEQFF
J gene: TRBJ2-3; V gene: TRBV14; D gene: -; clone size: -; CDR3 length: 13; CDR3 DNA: TGTGCCAGCAGCTGGGGGTACACAGATACGCAGTATTTT; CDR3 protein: CASSWGYTDTQYF
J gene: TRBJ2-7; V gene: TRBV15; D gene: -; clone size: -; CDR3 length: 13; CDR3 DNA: TGTGCCATAAAGACAACTTCGGGACCCGAGCAGTACTTC; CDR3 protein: CAIKTTSGPEQYF
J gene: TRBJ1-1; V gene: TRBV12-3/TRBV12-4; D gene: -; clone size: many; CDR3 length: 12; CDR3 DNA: TGTGCCAGCACCTTGGGGGGGACTGAAGCTTTCTTT; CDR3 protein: CASTLGGTEAFF
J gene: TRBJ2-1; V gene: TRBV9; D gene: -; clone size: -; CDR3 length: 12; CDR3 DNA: TGTGCCAGCGGAGGCCTTTACAATGAGCAGTTCTTC; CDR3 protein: CASGGLYNEQFF
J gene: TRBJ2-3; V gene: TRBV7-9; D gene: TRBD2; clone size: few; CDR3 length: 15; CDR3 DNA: TGTGCCAGCAGTCAAGCGGGAGGGTACACAGATACGCAGTATTTT; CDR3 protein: CASSQAGGYTDTQYF
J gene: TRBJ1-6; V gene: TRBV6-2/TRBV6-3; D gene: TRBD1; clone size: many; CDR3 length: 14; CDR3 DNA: TGTGCCAGCAGCGACAGGGTGGAGAATTCACCCCTCCACTTT; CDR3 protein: CASSDRVENSPLHF
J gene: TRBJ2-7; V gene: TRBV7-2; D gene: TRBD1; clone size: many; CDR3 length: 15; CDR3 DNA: TGTGCCAGCAGCTTAATCGGGACAGGCCAATACGAGCAGTACTTC; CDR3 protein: CASSLIGTGQYEQYF
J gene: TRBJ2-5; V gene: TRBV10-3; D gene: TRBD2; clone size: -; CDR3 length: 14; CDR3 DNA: TGTGCCATCAGGGGACTAGCGAATCAAGAGACCCAGTACTTC; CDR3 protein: CAIRGLANQETQYF
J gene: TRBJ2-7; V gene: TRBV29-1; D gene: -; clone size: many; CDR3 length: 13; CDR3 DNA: TGCAGCGTTGAGGTGGGAGAGGCCTACGAGCAGTACTTC; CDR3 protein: CSVEVGEAYEQYF
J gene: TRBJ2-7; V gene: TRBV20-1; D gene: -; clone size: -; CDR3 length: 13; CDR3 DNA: TGCAGTGCCTCGGATGGAAGCTCCTACGAGCAGTACTTC; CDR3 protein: CSASDGSSYEQYF
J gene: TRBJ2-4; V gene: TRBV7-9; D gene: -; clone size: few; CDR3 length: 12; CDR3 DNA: TGTGCCAGCGGGGGGCTCAAAAACATTCAGTACTTC; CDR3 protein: CASGGLKNIQYF
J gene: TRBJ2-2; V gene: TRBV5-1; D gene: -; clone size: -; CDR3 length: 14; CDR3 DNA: TGCGCCAGTGGGGGCTGGGACACTGCCGGGGAGCTGTTTTTT; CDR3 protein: CASGGWDTAGELFF
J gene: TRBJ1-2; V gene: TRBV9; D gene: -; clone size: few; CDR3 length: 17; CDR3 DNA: TGTGCCAGCAGCGTAGCCCGGGGTGGTGGCAGTAACTATGGCTACACCTTC; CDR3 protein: CASSVARGGGSNYGYTF
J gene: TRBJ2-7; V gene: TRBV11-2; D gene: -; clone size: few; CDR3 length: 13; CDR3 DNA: TGTGCCAGCAGCTTATTCGCCTCCGACGAGCAGTACTTC; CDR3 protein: CASSLFASDEQYF
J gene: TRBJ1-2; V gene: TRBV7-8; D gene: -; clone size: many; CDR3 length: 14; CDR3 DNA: TGTGCCAGCAGCTTGGCAGACAGAGGGTACGGCTACACCTTC; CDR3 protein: CASSLADRGYGYTF
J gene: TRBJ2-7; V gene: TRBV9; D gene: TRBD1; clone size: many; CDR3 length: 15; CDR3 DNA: TGTGCCAGCAGCGCAGGGGGGACAGGAGGCTACGAGCAGTACTTC; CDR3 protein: CASSAGGTGGYEQYF
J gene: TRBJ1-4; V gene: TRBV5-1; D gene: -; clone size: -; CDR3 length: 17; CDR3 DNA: TGCGCCAGCAGCTTGCTTGGGCTACTTAAAACGAATGAAAAACTGTTTTTT; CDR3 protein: CASSLLGLLKTNEKLFF
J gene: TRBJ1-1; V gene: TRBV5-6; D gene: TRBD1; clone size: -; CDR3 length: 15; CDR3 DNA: TGTGCCAGCAGCCGAAGCAGGGGGATGAACACTGAAGCTTTCTTT; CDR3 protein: CASSRSRGMNTEAFF
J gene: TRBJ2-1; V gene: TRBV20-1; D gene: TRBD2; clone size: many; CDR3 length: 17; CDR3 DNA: TGCAGTGCTAGAGGGGGACTAGCGGGAATCGTTAGCGATGAGCAGTTCTTC; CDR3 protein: CSARGGLAGIVSDEQFF
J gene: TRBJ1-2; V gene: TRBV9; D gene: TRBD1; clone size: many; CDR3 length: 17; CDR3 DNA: TGTGCCAGCAGCGTAGGTACCTTAGGGACAGGCATCGATGGCTACACCTTC; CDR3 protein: CASSVGTLGTGIDGYTF
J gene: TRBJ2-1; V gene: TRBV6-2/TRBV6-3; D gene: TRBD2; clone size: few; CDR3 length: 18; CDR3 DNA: TGTGCCAGCAGTTACTCGGAGACTAGCGGGAGGCGGTACAATGAGCAGTTCTTC; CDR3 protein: CASSYSETSGRRYNEQFF
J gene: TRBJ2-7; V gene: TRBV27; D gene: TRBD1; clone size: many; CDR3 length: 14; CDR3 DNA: TGTGCCAGCAGTTTGACAGGGGGAGACTACGAGCAGTACTTC; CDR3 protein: CASSLTGGDYEQYF
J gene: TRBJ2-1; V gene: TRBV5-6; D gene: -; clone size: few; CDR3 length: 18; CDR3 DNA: TGTGCCAGCAGCTCTTCGGGTAGCGGCCGTAGCTCCTACAATGAGCAGTTCTTC; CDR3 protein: CASSSSGSGRSSYNEQFF
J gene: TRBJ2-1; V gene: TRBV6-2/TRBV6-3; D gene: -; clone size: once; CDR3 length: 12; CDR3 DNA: TGTGCCAGCAGTTACTCGGATTTTGAGCAGTTCTTC; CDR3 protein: CASSYSDFEQFF
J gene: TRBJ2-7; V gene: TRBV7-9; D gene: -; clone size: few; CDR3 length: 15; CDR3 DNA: TGTGCCAGCAGCTTAGCGGAGTCTAATACCTACGAGCAGTACTTC; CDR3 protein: CASSLAESNTYEQYF
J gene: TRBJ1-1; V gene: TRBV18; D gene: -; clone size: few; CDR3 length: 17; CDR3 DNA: TGTGCCAGCTCACCACCGGGACGGGGCGGCGCGAACACTGAAGCTTTCTTT; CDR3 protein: CASSPPGRGGANTEAFF
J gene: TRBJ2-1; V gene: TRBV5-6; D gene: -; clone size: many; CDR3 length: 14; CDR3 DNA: TGTGCCAGCAGCTTACTATCGGGGGGCTATGAGCAGTTCTTC; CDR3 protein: CASSLLSGGYEQFF
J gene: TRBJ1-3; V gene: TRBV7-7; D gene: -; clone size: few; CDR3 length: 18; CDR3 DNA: TGTGCTAGCAGGTTATTCGCTGGGGACTGTTGCTCTGGAAACACCATATATTTT; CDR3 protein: CASRLFAGDCCSGNTIYF
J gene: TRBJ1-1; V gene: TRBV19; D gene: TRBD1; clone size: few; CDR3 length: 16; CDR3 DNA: TGTGCCAGTAGTATGTATAGGGGGCCCGCGGACACTGAAGCTTTCTTT; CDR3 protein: CASSMYRGPADTEAFF
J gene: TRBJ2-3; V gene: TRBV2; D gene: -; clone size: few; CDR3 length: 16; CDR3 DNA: TGTGCCAGCAGTGAAGTCGAAGGGGGGAGCACAGATACGCAGTATTTT; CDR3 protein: CASSEVEGGSTDTQYF
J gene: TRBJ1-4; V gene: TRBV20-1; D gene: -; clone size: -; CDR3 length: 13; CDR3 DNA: TGCAGTGCTACAGGGTTAACTAATGAAAAACTGTTTTTT; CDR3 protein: CSATGLTNEKLFF
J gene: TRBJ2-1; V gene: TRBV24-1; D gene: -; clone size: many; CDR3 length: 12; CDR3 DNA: TGTGCCACCAGTGGTTCTGAGAATGAGCAGTTCTTC; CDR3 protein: CATSGSENEQFF
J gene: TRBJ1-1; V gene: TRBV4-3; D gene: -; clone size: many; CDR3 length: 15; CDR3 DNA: TGCGCCAGCAGCCAAGATGGGCAGGTGAACACTGAAGCTTTCTTT; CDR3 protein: CASSQDGQVNTEAFF